This TCR beta chain is drawn from a study of blood T cell repertoires in COVID-19 (dated by TCRdb to about 2020). The study in broad terms: The collaborator samples originated in the United States, Italy and Spain and spanned the acute and convalescent phases of COVID-19. The material from the prospective study consisted of cDNA or gDNA derived from T cells, B-cell-depleted T cells, or PBMCs. The dataset comprised deeply sampled blood TCRbeta repertoires from subjects exposed to, actively infected with, or recovered from COVID-19. The repertoires were made available in a free public database intended to serve as a resource for research on the immune response to SARS-CoV-2. The samples were drawn from the first 160 participants of the ongoing ImmuneRACE study and from 950 to 1,500 subjects provided by 6 global collaborators. Nearly every sample came with metadata listing a de-identified subject ID, COVID-19 status, age in years and sex. HLA class I and class II types, where available, came from metadata supplied by the sample provider rather than from assay-based typing. On the study overall, not on this receptor specifically: Clinical and demographic metadata were provided uncurated, with the amount varying by source and participant.

The collaborating institutions used their own protocols to collect whole blood in K2EDTA tubes. For TCRbeta analysis, collaborators shipped samples in one of three forms: frozen whole blood, isolated PBMCs, or DNA extracted from either of those sample types. As regards this clone: Its antigen is still unknown. It has no much larger one-base neighbor in the sample; base qualities were not kept.

The immunoSEQ Assay, a bias-controlled multiplex PCR, was used to amplify TCRbeta CDR3 regions from genomic DNA. The paper's data handling went like this. Nucleated cell counts per sample were estimated from amplification of reference gene primers within the assay. To quantify the absolute abundance of each unique TCRbeta CDR3 rearrangement, sequence reads were collapsed and filtered. For each sample, productive Simpson clonality was calculated by taking the square root of Simpson's diversity index across productive rearrangements. The table was pulled from immuneACCESS by TCRdb, which kept in-frame rearrangements only. Such tables lose some clones; where checked, under half of the loss comes from unresolved V genes, and the rest has no known cause. Clone size and the V and J calls come from that table; the DNA yielded D and trimming. A total of 70,000 to 85,000 clones appear in this sample, roughly 78% of them only once. Roughly 10% of the sample belongs to the ten largest clones.

The sequence came from a man between 60 and 70 years old with acute or convalescent COVID-19. The specimen sequenced was peripheral blood.

The CDR3 loop reads CSVQPGTDTQYF. In nucleotides, the sequence is TGCAGCGTCCAGCCCGGGACAGATACGCAGTATTTT. In this chain, TRBV29-1 is recombined with TRBJ2-3; confidence is insufficient to name the D gene. Inclusive of the bounding cysteine and phenylalanine, the CDR3 is 12 residues long. Of all the DNA, just the CDR3 is kept, 36 bases in frame from base 1. The germline V gene yields SQVTM for CDR1 and ANQGSEA for CDR2. V and J are truncated by 6 bases and 3 bases respectively, leaving an intervening sequence of 10 bases.